Sequencing of this T cell receptor beta chain was carried out in a study of shared clonotypes between healthy human individuals. Study as a whole: Each donor contributed plates that comprised three CD4 naive, three CD4 memory, two CD8 naive and one CD8 memory. Study conclusions and caveats: Clonotypes shared by all four sorted-subset donors had higher generation probabilities than non-shared clonotypes. A generally larger estimated richness was seen in naive subsets than in memory subsets.

The length of the CDR3 is 16 residues. Germline assignment: CDR1 SGHDT and CDR2 YYEEEE. Between the trimmed V and J ends, which lost 3 bases and 0 bases, there was a span of 13 bases. On this clone: The antigen is unknown.

The authors split each subset's genomic DNA evenly across several immunoSEQ plates. Clones were sequenced by immunoSEQ multiplex PCR, and TCRdb holds only the in-frame ones, with some missing. The data show under 2.5 million clones, with about 90% seen just once and around 0.4% held by the top ten. This TCR came from a man between 18 and 35 years old in good health. Some clones in this sample may be carry-over from other donors' samples. The chain has TRBV5-6 and TRBJ2-1; tentative D call: TRBD2 (6 bases). Input material: naive CD4+ T cells from PBMCs. Subset specified: CD45RA+ positively selected. CDR3: CASSWGTPPSYNEQFF. The DNA for the CDR3 is TGTGCCAGCAGCTGGGGGACTCCTCCCTCCTACAATGAGCAGTTCTTC.